Ten or more counts support the clone carrying this TCR beta chain. TCRdb reanalysed the 5' RACE reads using MiXCR and keeps one entry per CDR3 protein. The sample includes under 600,000 distinct CDR3 sequences, approximately 13% of them seen just once. These data originate in a study of T cells after yellow fever vaccination. This sequence was found in a young man who received the YFV17D yellow fever vaccine. The sample was PBMCs, taken on the day of the yellow fever booster vaccination.

CDR3 in DNA: TGTGCCAGCAGTGACAGGGTCAATGAGCAGTTCTTC. It codes for CASSDRVNEQFF. V usage is TRBV6-5 and J usage is TRBJ2-1; TRBD1 matches 7 bases. CDR3 length equals 12 residues. Germline CDR1 is MNHEY and CDR2 is SVGAGI. The junction had 1 base not matched to a gene; V was cut back by 5 bases and J by 6 bases.